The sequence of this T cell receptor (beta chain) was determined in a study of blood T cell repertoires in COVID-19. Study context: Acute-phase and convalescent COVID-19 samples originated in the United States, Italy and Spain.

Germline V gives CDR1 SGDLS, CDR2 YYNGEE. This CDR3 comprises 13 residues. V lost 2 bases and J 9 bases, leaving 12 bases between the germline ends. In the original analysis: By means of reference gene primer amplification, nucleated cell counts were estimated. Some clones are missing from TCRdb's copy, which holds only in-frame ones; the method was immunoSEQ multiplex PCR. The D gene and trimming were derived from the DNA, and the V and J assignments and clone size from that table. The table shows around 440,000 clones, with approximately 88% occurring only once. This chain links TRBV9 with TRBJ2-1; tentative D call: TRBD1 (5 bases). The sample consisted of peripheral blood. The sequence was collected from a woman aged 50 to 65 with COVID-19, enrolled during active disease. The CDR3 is CASSVTGFTEQFF. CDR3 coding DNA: TGTGCCAGCAGCGTTACAGGTTTTACTGAGCAGTTCTTC.